Sequencing of this TCR beta chain was carried out in a study of CD8+ T cells in alopecia areata. The wider study: Patients took tofacitinib for 6 to 18 months, followed by 6 drug-free months. Study conclusions and caveats: Many expanded lesional clones persisted in scalp and blood during tofacitinib treatment. Sequencing of scalp samples also captures resident alphabeta T cells of normal skin. Treatment with tofacitinib significantly lowered scalp clonality and reduced expanded CD8+ clones among the top 100.

Extracted RNA was reverse transcribed, and the resulting cDNA served as sequencing template. Sequenced by immunoSEQ multiplex PCR; TCRdb stores in-frame clones only, minus some. The table shows approximately 200,000 clones, with 58% occurring only once. In this sample, this clone turned up a few times. Antigen specificity is unknown. The CDR3 spans 16 residues. Trimming pared 0 bases from V and 0 bases from J, leaving 11 bases between. Germline V gene data show CDR1 as SGHRS and CDR2 as YFSETQ. As to treatment: oral pan-JAK inhibitor, 5-10 mg twice daily. The chain carries TRBV5-1 and TRBJ2-3; D unclear. The sequencing here drew on CD4+ T cells sorted from blood, taken at week 24, from a patient treated with tofacitinib. The receptor's source is a human donor with alopecia areata. The CDR3 region is CASSLEFTESTDTQYF. CDR3 coding DNA: TGCGCCAGCAGCTTGGAATTTACGGAAAGCACAGATACGCAGTATTTT.